These T cell receptor beta chains were read from a single sample in a study of blood T cell repertoires in COVID-19. Profiling relied on immunoSEQ multiplex PCR, and the TCRdb table lists in-frame clones only, not all of them. The data contain about 190,000 clones, around four fifths of them singletons. The sequenced sample was peripheral blood. The receptor source for this set is a young man with active or convalescent COVID-19. Each CDR3 is given with its conserved first and last residue. D genes are given only for firm matches. Size is stated for part of the rows, as once, few or many counts, or as a class when the clone is expanded.

v_gene	d_gene	abundance	j_gene	CDR3nt	CDR3aa
TRBV7-5	-	-	TRBJ2-5	TGTGCCAGAAGCTTAAGGCCACCGCGGGAGACCCAGTACTTC	CARSLRPPRETQYF
TRBV24-1	-	-	TRBJ1-2	TGTGCCACCAGTGCCGACGGAGCATCTAACTATGGCTACACCTTC	CATSADGASNYGYTF
TRBV5-1	TRBD1	-	TRBJ1-1	TGCGCCAGCAGCTCCGGACAGGACTACTGGGGCACTGAAGCTTTCTTT	CASSSGQDYWGTEAFF
TRBV19	-	-	TRBJ2-7	TGTGCCAGTAGTATGGGGGGTCTCGAGCAGTACTTC	CASSMGGLEQYF
TRBV7-8	TRBD2	-	TRBJ2-2	TGTGCCAGCAGCCACGGGCTCCAGCGGGGGGTAATCACCGGGGAGCTGTTTTTT	CASSHGLQRGVITGELFF
TRBV7-3	TRBD1	-	TRBJ2-1	TGTGCCAGCAGCTTAGGCAGGGGGTCCTACAATGAGCAGTTCTTC	CASSLGRGSYNEQFF
TRBV11-3	TRBD1	-	TRBJ1-6	TGTGCCAGCAGCTTAAGACAGGGGGACAATTCACCCCTCCACTTT	CASSLRQGDNSPLHF
TRBV30	-	-	TRBJ1-1	TGTGCCTGGGCGGGACATCAGAACACTGAAGCTTTCTTT	CAWAGHQNTEAFF
TRBV19	TRBD2	-	TRBJ2-1	TGTGCCAGTCGACTAGCGGGGGGGCCACCTGAGCAGTTCTTC	CASRLAGGPPEQFF
TRBV28	-	-	TRBJ1-3	TGTGCCAGCAGTTTGGCCGGACAGAGAAACACCATATATTTT	CASSLAGQRNTIYF
TRBV12-3/TRBV12-4	-	-	TRBJ1-1	TGTGCCAGCAGTTACAGGAACACTGAAGCTTTCTTT	CASSYRNTEAFF
TRBV19	TRBD1	-	TRBJ2-7	TGTGCCAGTAGGGTTTCAGGGGGCGGCTACGAGCAGTACTTC	CASRVSGGGYEQYF
TRBV6-6	-	once	TRBJ2-7	TGTGCCAGCACCCAAGGGGACACGCGACTGAAGGCGTACTTC	CASTQGDTRLKAYF
TRBV6-2/TRBV6-3	-	-	TRBJ1-2	TGTGCCAGCAGTTACAGAGCCAATGGCTACACCTTC	CASSYRANGYTF
TRBV11-3	TRBD1	-	TRBJ1-4	TGTGCCAGCAGCCCAGGGGGAAGTAATGAAAAACTGTTTTTT	CASSPGGSNEKLFF
TRBV11-1	-	-	TRBJ1-6	TGTGCCAGCAGCTCCAGGGTAGCCTATAATTCACCCCTCCACTTT	CASSSRVAYNSPLHF
TRBV28	TRBD2	-	TRBJ2-3	TGTGCCAGCAGTTTATCTAGCGGGGGGAAGGGAAATACGCAGTATTTT	CASSLSSGGKGNTQYF
TRBV6-6	-	-	TRBJ1-3	TGTGCCAGCAGTCCAGGGGGAAACACCATATATTTT	CASSPGGNTIYF
TRBV10-1	TRBD1	-	TRBJ2-5	TGCGCCAGCAGTGAGTGGGGGACAGGACAAGAGACCCAGTACTTC	CASSEWGTGQETQYF
TRBV12-5	TRBD1	-	TRBJ2-5	TGTGCTAGTGGTTCCGGACAGGGGTGGCAAGAGACCCAGTACTTC	CASGSGQGWQETQYF
TRBV11-2	TRBD1	many	TRBJ1-2	TGTGCCAGCAGCGCCGGACGGACAGGGCCAAACTATGGCTACACCTTC	CASSAGRTGPNYGYTF
TRBV27	-	-	TRBJ1-4	TGTGCCAGCAGTTTCTACAGAGGGAGCCCGAATGAAAAACTGTTTTTT	CASSFYRGSPNEKLFF
TRBV29-1	TRBD1	-	TRBJ2-5	TGCAGCGTCGTACAGGGGACCCAAGAGACCCAGTACTTC	CSVVQGTQETQYF
TRBV5-8	-	-	TRBJ2-5	TGTGCCAGCAGGGTCAGGGCCAGGGGGACCCAGTACTTC	CASRVRARGTQYF
TRBV10-1	TRBD1	-	TRBJ1-5	TGCGCCAGCAGTGTGGACAGGGGTCAGCCCCAGCATTTT	CASSVDRGQPQHF
TRBV24-1	TRBD2	-	TRBJ2-2	TGTGCCACCAGTGATATGGGGGGAGCGGGGACCGGGGAGCTGTTTTTT	CATSDMGGAGTGELFF
TRBV6-1	-	-	TRBJ1-1	TGTGCCAGCAGTGATCAGGCGGGAGGGAACACTGAAGCTTTCTTT	CASSDQAGGNTEAFF
TRBV6-2/TRBV6-3	-	-	TRBJ1-2	TGTGCCAGCAGCGATACAGGGTCTAACTATGGCTACACCTTC	CASSDTGSNYGYTF
TRBV10-3	TRBD2	-	TRBJ2-2	TGTGCCATCAGTGGTTCAGCGGGGGGAACCGGGGAGCTGTTTTTT	CAISGSAGGTGELFF
TRBV5-1	-	-	TRBJ1-2	TGCGCCAGCAGCTTCCGGGATGGGAAGGCCGACTACACCTTC	CASSFRDGKADYTF
TRBV7-9	TRBD1	-	TRBJ1-5	TGTGCCAGCAGCCTACAGGGGGCGACGGGCAATCAGCCCCAGCATTTT	CASSLQGATGNQPQHF
TRBV6-1	-	-	TRBJ1-5	TGTGCCAGCAGTGAAGTGGGAGGGGGAGGCAATCAGCCCCAGCATTTT	CASSEVGGGGNQPQHF
TRBV2	TRBD2	-	TRBJ2-7	TGTGCCACCCGCCTTACTAGCGGGAGCTCCTACGAGCAGTACTTC	CATRLTSGSSYEQYF
TRBV3-1/TRBV3-2	-	-	TRBJ1-1	TGTGCCAGCACCGAGGGTAGCCAAAACACTGAAGCTTTCTTT	CASTEGSQNTEAFF
TRBV18	-	-	TRBJ2-2	TGTGCCAGCTCACCAAGATCAAATAGGGGCGCGAACACCGGGGAGCTGTTTTTT	CASSPRSNRGANTGELFF
TRBV5-1	-	-	TRBJ1-2	TGCGCCAGCAGCGACAGGCAGGGGAGCTATGGCTACACCTTC	CASSDRQGSYGYTF
TRBV5-5	-	-	TRBJ1-1	TGTGCCAGCAGCTTGCAGGAGAACACTGAAGCTTTCTTT	CASSLQENTEAFF
TRBV5-1	-	-	TRBJ1-1	TGCGCCAGCAGCTTGGTGCCCGGGGGAGGCGCGACTGAAGCTTTCTTT	CASSLVPGGGATEAFF
TRBV27	TRBD1	-	TRBJ1-2	TGTGCCAGCAGTCCCTTTTATCCGACAGGGAACTATGGCTACACCTTC	CASSPFYPTGNYGYTF
TRBV19	TRBD1	once	TRBJ1-5	TGTGCCAGTAGTATCCAGACAGGGGGGCGTCAGCCCCAGCATTTT	CASSIQTGGRQPQHF
TRBV20-1	TRBD2	-	TRBJ2-1	TGCAGTGCTAGTATAGCGGGAGGGCCAGCAGATGAGCAGTTCTTC	CSASIAGGPADEQFF
TRBV7-9	TRBD2	-	TRBJ2-5	TGTGCCAGCAGCTGGAGGACTAGCGGGACGGAGACCCAGTACTTC	CASSWRTSGTETQYF
TRBV30	-	-	TRBJ1-6	TGTGCCTGGAGTTTGGAGGCTCACTATAATTCACCCCTCCACTTT	CAWSLEAHYNSPLHF
TRBV19	TRBD1	few	TRBJ1-1	TGTGCCAGTAGTACCCGACGGGACAGGGGCAGCACTGAAGCTTTCTTT	CASSTRRDRGSTEAFF
TRBV25-1	-	few	TRBJ1-2	TGTGCCAGCAGAAGGGGGAACTATGGCTACACCTTC	CASRRGNYGYTF
TRBV19	-	-	TRBJ2-1	TGTGCCAGTAAGCCCAGGGTCGAGAGCTCCTACAATGAGCAGTTCTTC	CASKPRVESSYNEQFF
TRBV6-5	-	-	TRBJ1-1	TGTGCCAGCTCGGGCGGGAATATGAACACTGAAGCTTTCTTT	CASSGGNMNTEAFF
TRBV18	-	-	TRBJ1-5	TGTGCCAGCTCACCGGTGTCAGGGGACGGGAGCAATCAGCCCCAGCATTTT	CASSPVSGDGSNQPQHF
TRBV5-1	TRBD2	-	TRBJ2-1	TGCGCCAGCAGCTTGACAGGGGCCAGGCTAGCGGGGGCCGATGAGCAGTTCTTC	CASSLTGARLAGADEQFF
TRBV5-1	TRBD2	once	TRBJ2-1	TGCGCCAGCAGCTTGGACGTGGCGGGGGGGTACAATGAGCAGTTCTTC	CASSLDVAGGYNEQFF